These 3 T cell receptor beta chains share one sample of origin, sequenced in a study of T cell repertoires in cytomegalovirus infection. TCRdb itself ran the reads through MiXCR, one entry per CDR3 protein. The sample comprises around 900,000 distinct CDR3 sequences, approximately 32% of which are singletons, and around an eighth rests with the top ten. Their antigens are not known. The specimen was cultured CD8+ T cells from PBMCs, collected from culture after CMV antigen stimulation. These receptors were obtained from a human donor in good health (CMV status not recorded). Some clones in this sample may be carry-over from other donors' samples.

V gene TRBV2 combines with J gene TRBJ2-3; 7 nucleotides line up with TRBD2. V lost 10 bases to trimming and J lost 2 bases; unmatched junction nucleotides: 6. This CDR3 is 13 amino acids long. Germline lookup yields CDR1 SNHLY and CDR2 FYNNEI. In DNA form, the CDR3 reads TGTGCCACACCGCGGGGGTCCACAGATACGCAGTATTTT. Translating it yields CATPRGSTDTQYF. Based on the CDR3 plus reference TRBV2 and TRBJ2-3, the full variable domain is EPEVTQTPSHQVTQMGQEVILRCVPISNHLYFYWYRQILGQKVEFLVSFYNNEISEKSEIFDDQFSVERPDGSNFTLKIRSTKLEDSAMYFCATPRGSTDTQYFGPGTRLTVL.

There are a few counts of this clonotype. This chain links TRBV11-2 with TRBJ2-5, with D possibly being TRBD2 (6 bases). Germline lookup yields CDR1 SGHAT and CDR2 FQNNGV. The CDR3 runs 16 residues. The V gene lost 2 bases and the J gene lost 2 bases, with 15 bases spanning the gap. The CDR3 loop is CASSLLEGPFQETQYF. The CDR3 DNA is TGTGCCAGCAGCTTACTGGAGGGACCCTTTCAAGAGACCCAGTACTTC. Looking up the rest from reference TRBV11-2 and TRBJ2-5 gives the full variable domain: EAGVAQSPRYKIIEKRQSVAFWCNPISGHATLYWYQQILGQGPKLLIQFQNNGVVDDSQLPKDRFSAERLKGVDSTLKIQPAKLEDSAVYLCASSLLEGPFQETQYFGPGTRLLVL.

This clonotype occurred a few times. The chain uses TRBV10-3 and TRBJ2-2; D is perhaps TRBD2 (6 bases). The CDR3 has 12 residues. Trimming pared 8 bases from V and 6 bases from J, leaving 10 bases between. Looked up from germline, CDR1 is ENHRY and CDR2 is SYGVKD. DNA of the CDR3: TGTGCCATCCGACTAGACCCCGGGGAGCTGTTTTTT. Translating gives CAIRLDPGELFF.